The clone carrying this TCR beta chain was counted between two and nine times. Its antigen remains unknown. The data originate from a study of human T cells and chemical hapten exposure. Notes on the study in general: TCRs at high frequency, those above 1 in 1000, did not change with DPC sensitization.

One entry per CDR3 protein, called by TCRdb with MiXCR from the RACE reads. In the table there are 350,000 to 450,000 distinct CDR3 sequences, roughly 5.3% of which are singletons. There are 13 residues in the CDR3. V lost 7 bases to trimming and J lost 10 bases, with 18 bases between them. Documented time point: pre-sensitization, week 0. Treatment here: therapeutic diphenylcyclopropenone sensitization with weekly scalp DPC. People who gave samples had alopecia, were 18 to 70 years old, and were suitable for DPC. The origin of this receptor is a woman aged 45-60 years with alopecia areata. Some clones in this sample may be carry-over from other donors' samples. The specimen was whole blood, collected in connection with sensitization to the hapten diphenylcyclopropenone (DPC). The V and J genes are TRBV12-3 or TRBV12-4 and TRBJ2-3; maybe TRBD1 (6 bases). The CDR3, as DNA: TGTGCCAGCACCCGGGACATCCGAGAAGCGCAGTATTTT. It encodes CASTRDIREAQYF.